This passage covers 3 T cell receptor beta chains from one sample sequenced in a study of PD-1 blockade in classical Hodgkin lymphoma. Sequenced by immunoSEQ multiplex PCR; TCRdb stores in-frame clones only, minus some. In the table there are about 58,000 clones, approximately 89% of which are singletons. All trial patients relapsed after autologous stem cell transplantation. Source: peripheral blood mononuclear cells (PBMCs), taken before the second cycle of nivolumab. All receptors come from a human donor with classical Hodgkin lymphoma.

The chain has TRBV7-8 and TRBJ1-2; TRBD1 might be the D (5 bases). CDR1 and CDR2 from the germline V gene are SGHVS and FQNEAQ. The CDR3 has 14 residues. The V gene lost 3 bases and the J gene lost 2 bases, with 10 bases spanning the gap. This CDR3 reads CASSFYGGNYGYTF. The CDR3 coding sequence is TGTGCCAGCAGCTTCTACGGGGGGAACTATGGCTACACCTTC. Full variable domain (rest looked up from reference TRBV7-8 and TRBJ1-2): GAGVSQSPRYKVAKRGQDVALRCDPISGHVSLFWYQQALGQGPEFLTYFQNEAQLDKSGLPSDRFFAERPEGSVSTLKIQRTQQEDSAVYLCASSFYGGNYGYTFGSGTRLTVV.

The chain uses TRBV4-2 and TRBJ2-5, with D perhaps TRBD1 (6 bases). Trimming pared 0 bases from V and 5 bases from J, leaving 31 bases between. There are 21 residues in the CDR3. The germline gives CDR1 LGHNA, CDR2 YNFKEQ. CDR3 bases: TGTGCCAGCAGCCAAGAAGGGGGACCCCAGGGTCTGCCGACAATAAGTGAGACCCAGTACTTC. The encoded protein is CASSQEGGPQGLPTISETQYF.

The chain carries TRBV29-1 and TRBJ1-4; possible D gene TRBD1, 5 bases. The CDR3 runs to 15 residues. Germline CDR1 is SQVTM and CDR2 is ANQGSEA. V gave up 6 bases and J gave up 0 bases, with 14 bases separating them. DNA for the CDR3: TGCAGCGTGATAGTCCGGACACCAACTAATGAAAAACTGTTTTTT. Translated, it gives CSVIVRTPTNEKLFF.